The T cell receptor (beta chain) described here comes from a study of vaccination effects on CD4 cells after COVID-19. Antigen-specific CD4+ T cells expanded by the ViraFEST assay with viral peptide pools were then sequenced. Cells that had been cultured for approximately ten days were the source of isolated CD4+ T cells. This clone was counted between two and nine times. What it recognizes is unknown. Assay used: immunoSEQ multiplex PCR; TCRdb lists only in-frame clones, some missing. This table has tens of thousands of clones, about four fifths appearing once. Germline values: CDR1 WSHSY, CDR2 SAAADI. The V segment lost 7 bases and the J segment 0 bases; nucleotides outside the gene matches: 9. The CDR3 spans 17 residues.

Here the sequenced sample was CD4+ T cells from PBMCs cultured with HCoV-229E spike peptides, taken before COVID-19 vaccination. This receptor was taken from a human donor who received a COVID-19 vaccine. The V and J genes are TRBV10-2 and TRBJ1-6, with 7 nucleotides matching TRBD1. CDR3 DNA: TGCGCCAGCAAAGGGGGCCTAGGCGGCTCCTATAATTCACCCCTCCACTTT. Encoded protein: CASKGGLGGSYNSPLHF.